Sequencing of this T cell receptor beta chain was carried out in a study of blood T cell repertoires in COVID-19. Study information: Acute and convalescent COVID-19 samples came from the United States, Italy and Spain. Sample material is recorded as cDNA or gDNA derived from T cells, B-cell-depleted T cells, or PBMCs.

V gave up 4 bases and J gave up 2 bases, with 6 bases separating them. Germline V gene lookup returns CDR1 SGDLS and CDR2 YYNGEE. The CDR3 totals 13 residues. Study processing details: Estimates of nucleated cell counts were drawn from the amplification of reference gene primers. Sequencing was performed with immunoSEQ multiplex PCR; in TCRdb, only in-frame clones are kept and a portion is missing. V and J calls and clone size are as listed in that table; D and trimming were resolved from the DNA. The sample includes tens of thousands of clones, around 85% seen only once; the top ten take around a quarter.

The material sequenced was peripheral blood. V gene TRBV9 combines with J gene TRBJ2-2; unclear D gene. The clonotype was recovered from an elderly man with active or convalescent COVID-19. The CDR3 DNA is TGTGCCAGCAGCTACCTAAACACCGGGGAGCTGTTTTTT. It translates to CASSYLNTGELFF.